A single sample gave rise to the 6 T cell receptor beta chains below, sequenced in a study of identical twins. One entry per CDR3 protein results from TCRdb running MiXCR on the 5' RACE reads. This table has 470,000 or so distinct CDR3 sequences, approximately 24% appearing once. The same sample was also used in a study of T cells expressing NK-cell markers.

The sequenced sample was CD4+ T cells sorted from blood. The receptors were sampled from a woman aged 18-30 years in good health.

The chain carries TRBV20-1 and TRBJ2-3; D remains ambiguous. CDR1 and CDR2 from the germline V gene are DFQATT and SNEGSKA (reference sequence). The length of the CDR3 is 15 residues. V lost 3 bases and J 2 bases, leaving 15 bases between the germline ends. CDR3 sequence: CSASAPNRLTDTQYF. CDR3 in DNA: TGCAGTGCTAGCGCTCCGAACAGACTCACAGATACGCAGTATTTT.

The CDR3 reads CASSPPGRGGNNEQFF. The CDR3 DNA sequence: TGTGCCAGCTCACCACCGGGGCGGGGGGGCAACAATGAGCAGTTCTTC. V and J are TRBV18 and TRBJ2-1; 9 nucleotides match TRBD2. The ends lost 0 bases at V and 5 bases at J; junction bases unmatched: 5. This CDR3 contains 16 residues. The V gene's germline CDR1 is KGHSH and CDR2 LQKENI. The whole variable domain, filled in from reference TRBV18 and TRBJ2-1, reads NAGVMQNPRHLVRRRGQEARLRCSPMKGHSHVYWYRQLPEEGLKFMVYLQKENIIDESGMPKERFSAEFPKEGPSILRIQQVVRGDSAAYFCASSPPGRGGNNEQFFGPGTRLTVL.

This chain links TRBV5-1 with TRBJ2-2; TRBD1 agrees at 7 bases. V dropped 5 bases and J dropped 6; count of bases not matched to a gene: 4. Per germline, CDR1 SGHRS and CDR2 YFSETQ. CDR3 length: 13 amino acids. The CDR3 DNA reads TGCGCCAGCAGTCCTGACAGGGCCGGGGAGCTGTTTTTT. Encoded protein: CASSPDRAGELFF. Drawing the rest from reference TRBV5-1 and TRBJ2-2, the complete variable domain is KAGVTQTPRYLIKTRGQQVTLSCSPISGHRSVSWYQQTPGQGLQFLFEYFSETQRNKGNFPGRFSGRQFSNSRSEMNVSTLELGDSALYLCASSPDRAGELFFGEGSRLTVL.

V is TRBV15 and J is TRBJ2-7, with 8 bases aligning to TRBD1. J lost 6 bases, V lost 0 bases, and 16 bases had no gene match. The CDR3 runs 18 residues. Germline V CDR1 and CDR2: LNHNV, YYDKDF (reference sequence). This CDR3 reads CATSRDDAIGQGRREQYF. CDR3 bases: TGTGCCACCAGCAGAGATGACGCCATCGGACAGGGTAGGCGCGAGCAGTACTTC.

This chain connects TRBV12-3 or TRBV12-4 to TRBJ2-6; D is perhaps TRBD1 or TRBD2 (5 bases each). With 1 base removed from V and 2 bases from J, the gap between germline ends came to 12 bases. This CDR3 is 17 amino acids long. This CDR3 reads CASSLGVPGPGANVLTF. The CDR3 coding sequence is TGTGCCAGCAGTTTAGGGGTTCCGGGGCCTGGGGCCAACGTCCTGACTTTC.

This clonotype has a count of ten or more. The rearrangement uses TRBV29-1 and TRBJ2-3; no firm D call. Germline V gene sequence: CDR1 SQVTM, CDR2 ANQGSEA. The CDR3 contains 14 residues. V was trimmed by 3 bases and J by 3 bases, leaving 13 bases between them. CDR3 in DNA: TGCAGCGTTGAGTCAGGAGACATGACAGATACGCAGTATTTT. Translated: CSVESGDMTDTQYF.